The rows below give T cell receptor beta chains drawn from one sample of a study of T cells in Graves' hyperthyroidism and ophthalmopathy. TCRdb reprocessed the multiplex PCR reads with MiXCR, giving one entry per CDR3 protein. The profile covers 700,000 or so distinct CDR3 sequences, with over 15% appearing a single time and roughly 8% taken by the ten largest. Sample: blood. The receptors shown here come from a young man with Graves' hyperthyroidism. Both conserved end residues are part of each CDR3. The D gene is left open where the match is weak. Not all rows give a size; the values are once, few, many and, for expanded clones, a class.

CDR3 DNA: TGTGCCAGCAGCTTGGTGGGGAGGACTAGCGGCTACAATGAGCAGTTCTTC
CDR3 protein: CASSLVGRTSGYNEQFF
J gene: TRBJ2-1
V gene: TRBV5-4
D gene: TRBD2
clone size: few

CDR3 DNA: TGTGCCAGCAGCCAAGAGGACGGGAGGGCGCGAGAGGATGAGCAGTTCTTC
CDR3 protein: CASSQEDGRAREDEQFF
J gene: TRBJ2-1
V gene: TRBV14
D gene: TRBD2
clone size: few

CDR3 DNA: TGTGCCAGCAGCCAACGGCCTGCCGATGGCTACACCTTC
CDR3 protein: CASSQRPADGYTF
J gene: TRBJ1-2
V gene: TRBV5-6
D gene: .
clone size: few

CDR3 DNA: TGTGCCAGCTCACGAGGGACAGCCGACTATGGCTACACCTTC
CDR3 protein: CASSRGTADYGYTF
J gene: TRBJ1-2
V gene: TRBV18
D gene: TRBD1
clone size: .

CDR3 DNA: TGCGCCAGCAGCTTGGATAGCGGGAACGAGCAGTACTTC
CDR3 protein: CASSLDSGNEQYF
J gene: TRBJ2-7
V gene: TRBV5-1
D gene: TRBD2
clone size: many

CDR3 DNA: TGTGCCAGCAGTCCGGTAGAGGAACGGGCTTCCTTT
CDR3 protein: CASSPVEERASF
J gene: TRBJ1-1
V gene: TRBV28
D gene: .
clone size: few

CDR3 DNA: TGTGCCAGCAGCCCCCCAGCTAGGGCTGAAGCTTTCTTT
CDR3 protein: CASSPPARAEAFF
J gene: TRBJ1-1
V gene: TRBV9
D gene: .
clone size: many

CDR3 DNA: TGTGCCAGCAGTTTCAAGCGGAGCACAGATACGCAGTATTTT
CDR3 protein: CASSFKRSTDTQYF
J gene: TRBJ2-3
V gene: TRBV6-2/TRBV6-3
D gene: .
clone size: many

CDR3 DNA: TGTGCTAGCAGCCATCAGGGTGCTGAGCAGTTCTTC
CDR3 protein: CASSHQGAEQFF
J gene: TRBJ2-1
V gene: TRBV7-7
D gene: .
clone size: few

CDR3 DNA: TGTGCCGGCACAGGGGGGTATGAGCAGTTCTTC
CDR3 protein: CAGTGGYEQFF
J gene: TRBJ2-1
V gene: TRBV30
D gene: TRBD1
clone size: .

CDR3 DNA: TGTGCCAGCAGTATTCAGGGACAGAATAATTCACCCCTCCACTTT
CDR3 protein: CASSIQGQNNSPLHF
J gene: TRBJ1-6
V gene: TRBV2
D gene: TRBD1
clone size: .

CDR3 DNA: TGTGCCAGCAGCGCCGGAGGGACTGGGGCCAACGTCCTGACTTTC
CDR3 protein: CASSAGGTGANVLTF
J gene: TRBJ2-6
V gene: TRBV7-2
D gene: .
clone size: .

CDR3 DNA: TGTGCCAGCAGCCATCAGATACCGAACACTGAAGCTTTCTTT
CDR3 protein: CASSHQIPNTEAFF
J gene: TRBJ1-1
V gene: TRBV3-1
D gene: .
clone size: many

CDR3 DNA: TGTGCCATCAGGCAAGCGGGAGGGCGAAAAGAGACCCAGTACTTC
CDR3 protein: CAIRQAGGRKETQYF
J gene: TRBJ2-5
V gene: TRBV10-3
D gene: TRBD2
clone size: many

CDR3 DNA: TGTGCCAGCAGGGACACAGGGACAGTGACAGATACGCAGTATTTT
CDR3 protein: CASRDTGTVTDTQYF
J gene: TRBJ2-3
V gene: TRBV2
D gene: TRBD1
clone size: many

CDR3 DNA: TGTGCCAGCAGCCGCCTTTCCCCTAACATTCAGTACTTC
CDR3 protein: CASSRLSPNIQYF
J gene: TRBJ2-4
V gene: TRBV7-8
D gene: .
clone size: few

CDR3 DNA: TGCAGTGCCCCTTTACGTGGGGGCGGTGACGAGCAGTACTTC
CDR3 protein: CSAPLRGGGDEQYF
J gene: TRBJ2-7
V gene: TRBV20-1
D gene: .
clone size: many

CDR3 DNA: TGTGCCAACCCGTATTTACTAGCGAGGAGCTCCTACGAGCAGTACTTC
CDR3 protein: CANPYLLARSSYEQYF
J gene: TRBJ2-7
V gene: TRBV27
D gene: TRBD2
clone size: few

CDR3 DNA: TGTGCCAGCAGTTCAATCCCCCGCGTGGAGCAGTACTTC
CDR3 protein: CASSSIPRVEQYF
J gene: TRBJ2-7
V gene: TRBV28
D gene: .
clone size: few

CDR3 DNA: TGTGCCAGTAGGCCGGGGGGGTTCTACAATGAGCAGTTCTTC
CDR3 protein: CASRPGGFYNEQFF
J gene: TRBJ2-1
V gene: TRBV19
D gene: TRBD2
clone size: .

CDR3 DNA: TGCGCCAGCAGCTTGACCTCCCACCCAGGGGCCTCCTACGAGCAGTACTTC
CDR3 protein: CASSLTSHPGASYEQYF
J gene: TRBJ2-7
V gene: TRBV5-1
D gene: .
clone size: .

CDR3 DNA: TGTGCCACCGGTAGCGGGAGTCAAGATACGCAGTATTTT
CDR3 protein: CATGSGSQDTQYF
J gene: TRBJ2-3
V gene: TRBV15
D gene: TRBD2
clone size: few

CDR3 DNA: TGCAGTGCTAGACCCCTAGCGGGGCCGAACTCCTACAATGAGCAGTTCTTC
CDR3 protein: CSARPLAGPNSYNEQFF
J gene: TRBJ2-1
V gene: TRBV20-1
D gene: TRBD2
clone size: .

CDR3 DNA: TGCAGTGCGCTACAGGGGGTACCCCGGTACGAGCAGTACTTC
CDR3 protein: CSALQGVPRYEQYF
J gene: TRBJ2-7
V gene: TRBV20-1
D gene: TRBD1
clone size: .

CDR3 DNA: TGTGCCAGCACCCTTGGCGGGAGGTTCCACGAGCAGTACTTC
CDR3 protein: CASTLGGRFHEQYF
J gene: TRBJ2-7
V gene: TRBV7-9
D gene: TRBD2
clone size: .

CDR3 DNA: TGTGCCAGCAAAAATGCGGCATTTTACAATGAGCAGTTCTTC
CDR3 protein: CASKNAAFYNEQFF
J gene: TRBJ2-1
V gene: TRBV12-3/TRBV12-4
D gene: .
clone size: many

CDR3 DNA: TGTGCCAGCAGCGTAACGCCAGCTATGGGTCCTCGTGAGGCCCAGTACTTC
CDR3 protein: CASSVTPAMGPREAQYF
J gene: TRBJ2-5
V gene: TRBV9
D gene: .
clone size: few

CDR3 DNA: TGTGCCAGCAGCCGAGACAGCAAAAAACTGTTTTTT
CDR3 protein: CASSRDSKKLFF
J gene: TRBJ1-4
V gene: TRBV4-2
D gene: .
clone size: few

CDR3 DNA: TGTGCCAGCAGCTACGGTCAGGACAGGGATACCTACGAGCAGTACTTC
CDR3 protein: CASSYGQDRDTYEQYF
J gene: TRBJ2-7
V gene: TRBV7-9
D gene: TRBD1
clone size: .

CDR3 DNA: TGCAGCGCCCGACTAGCGGTTGGGAATGAGCAGTTCTTC
CDR3 protein: CSARLAVGNEQFF
J gene: TRBJ2-1
V gene: TRBV29-1
D gene: TRBD2
clone size: .

CDR3 DNA: TGCGCCAGCAACCAAGTTTCTCTGGACTACGAGCAGTACTTC
CDR3 protein: CASNQVSLDYEQYF
J gene: TRBJ2-7
V gene: TRBV4-1
D gene: .
clone size: .

CDR3 DNA: TGTGCCAGCAGTGTATCCGGGCTATTGCTGGGCAATGAGCAGTTCTTC
CDR3 protein: CASSVSGLLLGNEQFF
J gene: TRBJ2-1
V gene: TRBV25-1
D gene: .
clone size: .

CDR3 DNA: TGCGCCAGCGGCCCAGAGAGCTCCTACAATGAGCAGTTCTTC
CDR3 protein: CASGPESSYNEQFF
J gene: TRBJ2-1
V gene: TRBV5-1
D gene: .
clone size: few